This T cell receptor (beta chain) was sequenced in a study of cytomegalovirus exposure and HLA in healthy donors. Study-level findings and limits: Earlier analysis looked at TCR beta V segments, and most were productive about 87% or about 30% of the time.

PCR amplification relied on 60 Vbeta primers (plus 13 Jbeta primers). The table came from immunoSEQ multiplex PCR; TCRdb's copy has only in-frame clones and leaves some out. Of around 150,000 clones in the sample, under 70% were seen once. This clone was recorded a few times. The antigen remains undetermined. Deletions cut 2 bases from V and 1 base from J, with 5 bases between. The CDR3 contains 13 residues. Germline CDR1 reads MNHEY; CDR2 reads SMNVEV (reference sequence). The sequencing input was PBMCs. This TCR derives from a woman between 40 and 50 years old in good health and CMV-seropositive. This chain joins TRBV27 and TRBJ1-1, with D possibly matching TRBD1 (5 bases). In DNA form, the CDR3 reads TGTGCCAGCAGTTTAAGGGGGAACACTGAAGCTTTCTTT. Protein: CASSLRGNTEAFF.